This is a list of T cell receptor beta chains from one sample in a study of T-cell reconstitution after alpha-beta-depleted transplantation in children. One entry per CDR3 protein, called by TCRdb with MiXCR from the PCR reads. The sample shows 750,000 to 950,000 distinct CDR3 sequences, 16% of them seen only once. Sequenced here: PBMCs, mostly from graft donor cells, sampled 360 days after TCRalphabeta/CD19-depleted stem cell transplant. These receptors were obtained from a male patient between 10 and 17 years old who had a stem cell transplant for acute lymphoblastic leukemia, so the T cells may come from the graft donor. Both conserved end residues are part of each CDR3.

TRBV5-1	TRBJ2-3	CASSLYPLFRGPTDTQYF
TRBV2	TRBJ2-1	CASTMVYEQFF
TRBV5-4	TRBJ2-5	CASSPRLAGVPETQYF
TRBV15	TRBJ2-1	CATSPRLAGGNEQFF
TRBV27	TRBJ2-7	CASSLSWTATYEQYF
TRBV13	TRBJ2-1	CASSHMVYEQFF
TRBV7-9	TRBJ2-5	CASSLRKGISGETQYF
TRBV7-9	TRBJ2-7	CASSLGQGLDAYEQYF
TRBV7-3	TRBJ2-5	CASSLGRTSGGRETQYF
TRBV12-3/TRBV12-4	TRBJ2-7	CASSLTLQQYF
TRBV29-1	TRBJ2-1	CSVLGGVGLYNEQFF
TRBV3-1	TRBJ2-1	CASSLRLTSGSNEQFF
TRBV12-3/TRBV12-4	TRBJ2-7	CAVGGTHDLYEQYF
TRBV27	TRBJ2-2	CASSTVGVTGELFF
TRBV5-1	TRBJ1-2	CASSNRQGRVDYGYTF
TRBV12-3/TRBV12-4	TRBJ1-2	CASSSWISNYGYTF
TRBV7-2	TRBJ2-1	CASSLLLRRRSSYNEQFF
TRBV20-1	TRBJ2-3	CSASPPGLTDTQYF
TRBV4-1	TRBJ2-3	CASSQDPGQGDTQYF
TRBV9	TRBJ2-2	CASTPRAGNTGELFF
TRBV11-1	TRBJ2-7	CASSPGPGTPPTPFYEQYF
TRBV4-1	TRBJ1-3	CASSQLLRAGQKTSGNTIYF
TRBV6-5	TRBJ1-3	CASSYQAEWNTIYF
TRBV6-1	TRBJ1-5	CASRTTGSFGPQHF
TRBV29-1	TRBJ2-1	CSAVRAPYNEQFF
TRBV12-3/TRBV12-4	TRBJ2-7	CASSSSGVPSYEQYF
TRBV25-1	TRBJ2-2	CASKGASSGRRTGELFF
TRBV4-2	TRBJ2-7	CASSQVSGSRYEQYF
TRBV6-7	TRBJ2-1	CASSNSYPGLPTINEQFF
TRBV5-1	TRBJ2-3	CASSRTSGRLGVLFTDTQYF
TRBV19	TRBJ2-1	CASSVWTSDYNEQFF
TRBV28	TRBJ2-3	CASSFLYQGTNGDTQYF
TRBV14	TRBJ2-7	CASSRRFEREYEQYF
TRBV12-3/TRBV12-4	TRBJ2-7	CASSLGTTSGYEQYF
TRBV6-6	TRBJ1-2	CASSYETVSGYTF
TRBV20-1	TRBJ2-3	CSARGLTDTQYF
TRBV5-1	TRBJ2-5	CASSLAETGRETQYF
TRBV29-1	TRBJ2-7	CSASYREDEQYF
TRBV10-3	TRBJ2-1	CAISGSGVRDEQFF